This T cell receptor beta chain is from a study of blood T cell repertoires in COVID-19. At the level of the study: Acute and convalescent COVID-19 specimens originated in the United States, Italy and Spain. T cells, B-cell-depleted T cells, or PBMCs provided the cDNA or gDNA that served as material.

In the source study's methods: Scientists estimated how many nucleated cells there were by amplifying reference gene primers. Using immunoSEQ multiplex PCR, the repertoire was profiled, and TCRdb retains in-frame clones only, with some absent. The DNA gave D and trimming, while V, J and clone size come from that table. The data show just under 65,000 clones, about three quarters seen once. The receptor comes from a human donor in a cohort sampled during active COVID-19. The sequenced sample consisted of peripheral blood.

The CDR3 DNA reads as TGTGCCAGTAGTAGCCCGGGGACAGCTTCCTACAATGAGCAGTTCTTC. Amino acids: CASSSPGTASYNEQFF. This chain uses TRBV19 with TRBJ2-1; the match to TRBD1 covers 7 bases. V shed 4 bases, J shed 1 base, and the junction held 7 bases outside the gene matches. Germline V CDR1 and CDR2: LNHDA, SQIVND (reference sequence). The CDR3 extends over 16 amino acids.